The entry below gives a single TCR beta chain sequence along with its context. No antigen is known for it. This CDR3 has 12 amino acids. V lost 3 bases to trimming and J lost 12 bases; unmatched junction nucleotides: 3. Germline CDR1 is SEHNR and CDR2 is FQNEAQ (reference sequence). Treatment in this sample: approximately 9-day PBMC culture with coronavirus spike peptide pools or control peptides (ViraFEST assay). This sample stems from a study of vaccination and CD4 T cells after COVID-19. Study context: The convalescent population consisted of six males and four females, two of whom were of Hispanic ethnicity. Drawing of post-COVID samples took place a median 101 days after diagnosis (range 35 to 161). Each of the control cultures got a CEFX pool, an HIV-1 Nef pool, or no peptide.

General study results and limits: Spike mono-reactivity was found in 304 of 307 vaccine-specific clones from convalescent patients.

Sequencing of the DNA from cultured CD4+ T cells was carried out with the Oncomine TCR Beta short-read assay. TCRdb processed the PCR reads anew with MiXCR; each CDR3 protein has one entry. The profile shows tens of thousands of distinct CDR3 sequences, 66% of them singletons. The chain is built from TRBV7-9 and TRBJ1-2, with 11 bases fitting TRBD1. The origin of this receptor is a human donor who had recovered from COVID-19. Sequenced material: CD4+ T cells from blood, cultured in vitro. This CDR3 is CASSLDRGRDTF. As DNA, the CDR3 is TGTGCCAGCAGCTTGGACAGGGGGCGCGACACCTTC.